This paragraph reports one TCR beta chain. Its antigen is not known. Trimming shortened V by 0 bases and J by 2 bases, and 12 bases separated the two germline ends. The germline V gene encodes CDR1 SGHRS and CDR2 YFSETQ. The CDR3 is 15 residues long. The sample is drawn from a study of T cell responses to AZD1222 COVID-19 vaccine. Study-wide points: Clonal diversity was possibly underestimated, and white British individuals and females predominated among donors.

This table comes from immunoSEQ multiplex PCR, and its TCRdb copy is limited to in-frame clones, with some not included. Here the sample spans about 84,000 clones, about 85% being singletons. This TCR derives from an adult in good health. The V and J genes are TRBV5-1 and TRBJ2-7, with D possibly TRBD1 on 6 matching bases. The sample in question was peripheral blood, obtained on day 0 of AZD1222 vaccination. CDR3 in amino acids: CASSLGVGDTYEQYF. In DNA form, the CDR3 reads TGCGCCAGCAGCTTGGGGGTAGGGGACACCTACGAGCAGTACTTC.